This T cell receptor beta chain emerged from a study of cytomegalovirus exposure and HLA in healthy donors. PCR was performed using 60 Vbeta and 13 Jbeta primers. Assay: immunoSEQ multiplex PCR; the TCRdb copy retains only in-frame clones and omits some. The data contain more than 95,000 clones, 60% to 85% of them singletons. This sequence originates from a female donor in good health and CMV-seronegative. Material: PBMCs.

The CDR3 loop reads CASRISAISTDTQYF. The CDR3 DNA sequence: TGTGCCAGCAGGATTAGCGCTATTAGCACAGATACGCAGTATTTT. The V and J genes are TRBV7-2 and TRBJ2-3; D may be TRBD2 (5 bases). The CDR3 totals 15 residues. V was trimmed by 6 bases and J by 0 bases, leaving 13 bases between them. CDR1 is SGHTA, CDR2 FQGNSA, per germline.